Listed below are T cell receptor beta chains from one sample, sequenced in a study of shared clonotypes between healthy human individuals. Clones were read by immunoSEQ multiplex PCR, and TCRdb kept only the in-frame ones, dropping some. The sample lists some 740,000 clones, approximately 92% occurring once. The specimen sequenced was naive CD8+ T cells sorted from blood. These receptors all come from a young man in good health. The CDR3 runs from the conserved cysteine through the conserved F or W. Each record gives: D gene, V gene, clone size, J gene, CDR3 protein, CDR3 DNA. The D gene is left open where the match is weak. Expanded clones are given a class, and other clones once, few, many or no size at all.

NA	TRBV6-5	NA	TRBJ1-5	CASSYSKDSNQPQHF	TGTGCCAGCAGTTACTCGAAGGATAGCAATCAGCCCCAGCATTTT
TRBD1	TRBV11-2	NA	TRBJ2-1	CASSLEGQGTGEQFF	TGTGCCAGCAGCTTAGAGGGACAGGGTACAGGTGAGCAGTTCTTC
TRBD1	TRBV7-9	NA	TRBJ2-7	CASSSLLHPGQGVYEQYF	TGTGCCAGCAGCTCCCTCCTCCACCCGGGACAGGGGGTTTACGAGCAGTACTTC
TRBD2	TRBV4-3	NA	TRBJ2-3	CASSQDKASGSSTDTQYF	TGCGCCAGCAGCCAAGATAAGGCTAGCGGGAGTAGCACAGATACGCAGTATTTT
NA	TRBV10-3	NA	TRBJ2-7	CAISESLGAPGGEQYF	TGTGCCATCAGTGAGTCCTTGGGCGCTCCCGGTGGGGAGCAGTACTTC
NA	TRBV28	NA	TRBJ2-2	CASSFGRKRSDTGELFF	TGTGCCAGCAGTTTCGGGAGAAAGCGGAGCGACACCGGGGAGCTGTTTTTT
NA	TRBV2	NA	TRBJ2-5	CASGGKETQYF	TGTGCCAGCGGAGGCAAAGAGACCCAGTACTTC
NA	TRBV6-5	NA	TRBJ2-2	CASSYSGGNTGELFF	TGTGCCAGCAGTTACTCGGGGGGAAACACCGGGGAGCTGTTTTTT
TRBD2	TRBV7-6	NA	TRBJ2-1	CASSSLAGGLDDEQFF	TGTGCCAGCAGCTCACTAGCGGGAGGACTCGATGATGAGCAGTTCTTC
TRBD1	TRBV7-6	NA	TRBJ2-7	CASSLVGTGLGEQYF	TGTGCCAGCAGCTTAGTAGGGACAGGGTTAGGCGAGCAGTACTTC
NA	TRBV6-5	NA	TRBJ2-1	CASSYPTRTRTNEQFF	TGTGCCAGCAGTTACCCCACCCGGACCCGGACGAATGAGCAGTTCTTC
TRBD1	TRBV6-6	NA	TRBJ2-7	CASSDRGPPSEQYF	TGTGCCAGCAGTGACAGGGGCCCCCCGAGCGAGCAGTACTTC
NA	TRBV7-9	NA	TRBJ2-2	CASSSRDFITGELFF	TGTGCCAGCAGCTCCCGGGACTTTATCACCGGGGAGCTGTTTTTT
NA	TRBV27	NA	TRBJ2-3	CASSFLGPTDTQYF	TGTGCCAGCAGTTTTTTGGGGCCCACAGATACGCAGTATTTT
NA	TRBV28	NA	TRBJ2-2	CASSFLVNTGELFF	TGTGCCAGCAGTTTTCTAGTGAACACCGGGGAGCTGTTTTTT
NA	TRBV28	NA	TRBJ2-3	CASSFGAVDTDTQYF	TGTGCCAGCAGTTTTGGGGCAGTAGACACAGATACGCAGTATTTT
TRBD1	TRBV7-9	NA	TRBJ1-4	CASSPVLGTGVKEKLFF	TGTGCCAGCAGCCCGGTATTGGGGACAGGGGTAAAAGAAAAACTGTTTTTT
TRBD1	TRBV4-3	NA	TRBJ2-7	CASSHRTGQYEQYF	TGCGCCAGCAGCCATCGGACAGGTCAGTACGAGCAGTACTTC
TRBD2	TRBV7-6	NA	TRBJ2-7	CASSLALAGGGYEQYF	TGTGCCAGCAGCTTAGCCCTAGCGGGAGGGGGGTACGAGCAGTACTTC
TRBD2	TRBV7-8	NA	TRBJ2-1	CASSLSGLAGWGEQFF	TGTGCCAGCAGCCTTTCGGGACTAGCGGGATGGGGTGAGCAGTTCTTC
NA	TRBV7-6	NA	TRBJ2-2	CASSPRVGELFF	TGTGCCAGCAGCCCCCGAGTCGGGGAGCTATTTTTT
NA	TRBV27	few	TRBJ2-7	CASSDSSYEQYF	TGTGCCAGCAGTGACTCGTCCTACGAGCAGTACTTC
NA	TRBV5-6	NA	TRBJ2-3	CASSLGAATDTQYF	TGTGCCAGCAGCTTGGGGGCGGCCACAGATACGCAGTATTTT
NA	TRBV7-3	NA	TRBJ2-1	CASSLSSGGNEQFF	TGTGCCAGCAGCTTGAGTAGCGGAGGCAATGAGCAGTTCTTC
NA	TRBV29-1	NA	TRBJ2-1	CSAVGPNEQFF	TGCAGCGCCGTGGGCCCCAATGAGCAGTTCTTC
NA	TRBV28	NA	TRBJ1-5	CASSFRPGVQPQHF	TGTGCCAGCAGTTTCCGACCAGGGGTTCAGCCCCAGCATTTT
NA	TRBV7-2	NA	TRBJ2-1	CASSLKSVGFSSDNEQFF	TGTGCCAGCAGCTTAAAATCTGTCGGGTTTAGTTCGGACAATGAGCAGTTCTTC
NA	TRBV19	NA	TRBJ2-7	CASRTPGPTYEQYF	TGTGCCAGTAGAACCCCGGGACCTACCTACGAGCAGTACTTC
TRBD1	TRBV5-1	few	TRBJ2-7	CASSKTRQGGSYEQYF	TGCGCCAGCAGCAAAACAAGACAGGGGGGGTCCTACGAGCAGTACTTC
NA	TRBV18	once	TRBJ2-1	CASSPIDGAGDNEQFF	TGTGCCAGCTCACCCATAGACGGAGCAGGAGACAATGAGCAGTTCTTC
NA	TRBV5-6	once	TRBJ2-7	CASSLGDYEQYF	TGTGCCAGCAGCTTGGGTGACTACGAGCAGTACTTC
TRBD2	TRBV25-1	few	TRBJ2-2	CASIGEGNTGELFF	TGTGCCAGCATCGGGGAGGGAAACACCGGGGAGCTGTTTTTT
NA	TRBV9	NA	TRBJ2-7	CASSPPTGGREQYF	TGTGCCAGCAGCCCCCCGACTGGGGGCCGGGAGCAGTACTTC
NA	TRBV29-1	NA	TRBJ2-2	CSVEDLQGTYTGELFF	TGCAGCGTTGAAGACCTCCAGGGGACTTACACCGGGGAGCTGTTTTTT
TRBD1	TRBV28	NA	TRBJ2-1	CASSFRDRSSYNEQFF	TGTGCCAGCAGTTTCCGGGACAGGAGCTCCTACAATGAGCAGTTCTTC
TRBD2	TRBV30	NA	TRBJ2-7	CAWSLASGYEQYF	TGTGCCTGGAGTTTGGCTAGCGGCTACGAGCAGTACTTC
TRBD2	TRBV19	NA	TRBJ2-5	CASSPRIETSGKETQYF	TGTGCCAGTAGTCCCCGAATAGAGACTAGCGGGAAGGAGACCCAGTACTTC
NA	TRBV18	NA	TRBJ2-2	CASQDPTGELFF	TGTGCCAGTCAGGACCCCACCGGGGAGCTGTTTTTT
TRBD1	TRBV6-6	few	TRBJ1-1	CASSYLGQGNTEAFF	TGTGCCAGCAGTTACCTGGGACAGGGGAACACTGAAGCTTTCTTT
NA	TRBV11-2	once	TRBJ2-7	CASSFDGHEQYF	TGTGCCAGCAGCTTTGATGGGCACGAGCAGTACTTC
NA	TRBV27	NA	TRBJ2-1	CASRQGNNEQFF	TGTGCCAGCAGACAGGGCAACAATGAGCAGTTCTTC
TRBD2	TRBV29-1	once	TRBJ2-1	CSVDVLGLAGVEQFF	TGCAGCGTTGATGTTCTCGGACTAGCGGGAGTAGAGCAGTTCTTC
TRBD1	TRBV6-6	once	TRBJ1-1	CASSFGQGGGAFF	TGTGCCAGCAGCTTTGGACAGGGCGGGGGAGCTTTCTTT
NA	TRBV19	NA	TRBJ2-1	CASSIDGGGNEQFF	TGTGCCAGTAGTATAGATGGGGGTGGGAATGAGCAGTTCTTC
TRBD2	TRBV5-4	NA	TRBJ2-5	CASHPWAGGETQYF	TGTGCCAGCCACCCTTGGGCGGGAGGGGAGACCCAGTACTTC
NA	TRBV18	NA	TRBJ2-1	CASSPPSPGNEQFF	TGTGCCAGCTCACCACCTTCCCCGGGGAATGAGCAGTTCTTC
NA	TRBV29-1	once	TRBJ2-5	CSGTGQVETQYF	TGCAGCGGCACTGGACAAGTAGAGACCCAGTACTTC
NA	TRBV7-6	NA	TRBJ2-6	CASSDALQASGVLTF	TGTGCCAGCAGCGATGCATTACAGGCTTCCGGCGTCCTGACTTTC
NA	TRBV7-9	few	TRBJ1-1	CASSLSTEAFF	TGTGCCAGCAGCTTAAGCACTGAAGCTTTCTTT
TRBD1	TRBV10-3	once	TRBJ2-1	CAISESRTGTYNEQFF	TGTGCCATCAGTGAGTCGCGGACAGGGACCTACAATGAGCAGTTCTTC
TRBD2	TRBV9	NA	TRBJ2-1	CASSGTSGPYNEQFF	TGTGCCAGCAGCGGGACTAGCGGGCCGTACAATGAGCAGTTCTTC
TRBD1	TRBV4-3	NA	TRBJ2-7	CASSQDPTGGYEQYF	TGCGCCAGCAGCCAAGATCCGACAGGGGGATACGAGCAGTACTTC
TRBD1	TRBV9	once	TRBJ1-2	CASSEGAEHNYGYTF	TGTGCCAGCAGCGAGGGGGCCGAACATAACTATGGCTACACCTTC
NA	TRBV30	NA	TRBJ1-5	CAWRKRELNQPQHF	TGTGCCTGGAGGAAACGGGAGCTAAATCAGCCCCAGCATTTT
TRBD2	TRBV11-2	NA	TRBJ2-7	CASSLLAGVDEQYF	TGTGCCAGCAGCCTTCTAGCGGGAGTCGATGAGCAGTACTTC
NA	TRBV7-9	NA	TRBJ2-5	CASSLLGRALPHLETQYF	TGTGCCAGCAGCTTACTCGGCCGGGCCTTGCCGCATCTAGAGACCCAGTACTTC
NA	TRBV28	many	TRBJ2-7	CASSDPPHGLPYEQYF	TGTGCCAGCAGTGATCCACCGCACGGGCTACCCTACGAGCAGTACTTC
NA	TRBV9	NA	TRBJ1-2	CASSVEDGAGFYGYTF	TGTGCCAGCAGCGTAGAGGATGGGGCAGGATTCTATGGCTACACCTTC
NA	TRBV5-1	NA	TRBJ1-1	CASSPEGQGLTNTEAFF	TGCGCCAGCAGCCCGGAGGGGCAGGGGCTGACGAACACTGAAGCTTTCTTT